The next 3 T cell receptor beta chains were all read from a single sample in a study of shared T cell receptors in the human thymus. Assay used: immunoSEQ multiplex PCR; TCRdb lists only in-frame clones, some missing. The sample has 700,000 or so clones; 80% to 90% are singletons. These sequences were also reported in another study, on human thymus T cells.

Sequencing was carried out using thymocytes. The receptor set was obtained from a girl under three years old with a congenital heart defect.

The V and J genes are TRBV28 and TRBJ2-1, with TRBD2 matching over 14 bases. This CDR3 contains 18 residues. The germline CDR1 and CDR2 sequences are MDHEN and SYDVKM. V shed 7 bases, J shed 5 bases, and the junction held 13 bases outside the gene matches. The CDR3 sequence: CASIRLAGGPVIDNEQFF. In DNA form, the CDR3 reads TGTGCCAGCATAAGACTAGCGGGGGGGCCCGTAATAGACAATGAGCAGTTCTTC. Full variable domain (outside the CDR3, taken from reference TRBV28 and TRBJ2-1): DVKVTQSSRYLVKRTGEKVFLECVQDMDHENMFWYRQDPGLGLRLIYFSYDVKMKEKGDIPEGYSVSREKKERFSLILESASTNQTSMYLCASIRLAGGPVIDNEQFFGPGTRLTVL.

This chain connects TRBV4-1 to TRBJ2-3, with TRBD2 matching 12 bases. The V segment lost 2 bases and the J segment 8 bases; nucleotides outside the gene matches: 8. Germline CDR1 and CDR2: MGHRA and YSYEKL. This CDR3 spans 16 amino acids. The CDR3 nucleotides read TGCGCCAGCAGCCAACCTAGCGGGGGGGCCAGGTCTACGCAGTATTTT. Translated, it gives CASSQPSGGARSTQYF.

The rearrangement uses TRBV5-1 and TRBJ1-3, with D hard to call. Trimming took off 1 base at V and 0 bases at J, with 8 bases between the two ends. In germline, CDR1 is SGHRS, CDR2 YFSETQ. This CDR3 has 15 amino acids. The CDR3 DNA reads TGCGCCAGCAGCTTGAATTGCGTCTCTGGAAACACCATATATTTT. Protein: CASSLNCVSGNTIYF. The whole variable domain, filled in from reference TRBV5-1 and TRBJ1-3, reads KAGVTQTPRYLIKTRGQQVTLSCSPISGHRSVSWYQQTPGQGLQFLFEYFSETQRNKGNFPGRFSGRQFSNSRSEMNVSTLELGDSALYLCASSLNCVSGNTIYFGEGSWLTVV.